This T cell receptor beta chain emerged from a study of response to subunit inactivated influenza vaccine. MiXCR was run by TCRdb on the RT-PCR reads, yielding one entry per CDR3 protein. The sample lists more than 550,000 distinct CDR3 sequences; about 10% were seen once. CDR3 length: 17 residues. Trimming removed 1 base from V and 3 bases from J; junction bases left unmatched: 3. This sample also appeared in a second study, on T cells expressing NK-cell markers. From that report: Production of TCR beta cDNA relied on 5'RACE template switching with UMIs. Researchers got TCR beta repertoires out of sorted CD3+CD56+NKG2C+, CD3+CD56+NKG2C- and CD3+CD56-NKG2C+ T cells. Of eight sequenced donors, seven were HCMV-seropositive and one HCMV-seronegative. Six or seven donors had dominant NKG2C+ clonotypes that comprised roughly 1.0-8% of their CD8+ T cells.

The chain combines TRBV12-3 or TRBV12-4 with TRBJ2-5; 15 bases map to TRBD2. The source material was PBMCs from blood, sampled on the day of vaccination. This clonotype originated in a man in his forties or fifties who received an inactivated influenza vaccine. CDR3 amino acids: CASSLGTSGGAKETQYF. As DNA, the CDR3 is TGTGCCAGCAGTTTAGGGACTAGCGGGGGGGCCAAAGAGACCCAGTACTTC.